This TCR beta chain is from a study of blood T cells in healthy people across ages. Findings and caveats of the study: Per-million-T-cell TCR beta diversity fell roughly linearly with age.

In regard to this clonotype: Its antigen is undetermined.

V dropped 0 bases and J dropped 1 base, with 12 bases sitting between them. Germline V gene sequence: CDR1 DFQATT, CDR2 SNEGSKA (reference sequence). The CDR3 consists of 15 residues. Primed by a sample-barcoded 5' primer and a J-beta primer mix, a second PCR proceeded for 7 to 11 cycles. TCRdb ran MiXCR on the 5' RACE reads and lists one entry per CDR3 protein. This sample yields about 760,000 distinct CDR3 sequences, of which more than 50% are seen a single time; roughly 24% belongs to the top ten. The chain employs TRBV20-1 and TRBJ1-1; D is uncertain. The receptor's source is a man aged 35-49 years in good health. The sample consisted of blood. CDR3 in DNA: TGCAGTGCTAGAGATGGGTACCCCCAGAACACTGAAGCTTTCTTT. It yields the protein CSARDGYPQNTEAFF.